This paragraph reports one T cell receptor (beta chain). Its antigen remains unknown. The sample belongs to a study of T cell responses to AZD1222 COVID-19 vaccine. Turning to the study itself: Pooling of second doses given at about 4 or about 12 weeks was done.

The protocol was immunoSEQ multiplex PCR, while the TCRdb copy is restricted to in-frame clones and leaves out a portion. The sample has 150,000 to 200,000 clones; 85% to 95% are singletons. The V gene end was trimmed by 7 bases and the J gene end by 4 bases; junction bases not matched to a gene: 9. Germline values: CDR1 LNHDA, CDR2 SQIVND (reference sequence). This CDR3 comprises 15 residues. General study findings and limits: No repertoire was sampled before or during the peak T cell response, only after it. In a largely white British group with more females than males, clonal diversity was possibly underestimated. Within unmutated variant regions lay the reported targets of nearly half of spike-specific TCRs.

This sample comprised peripheral blood, obtained on day 0 of AZD1222 vaccination. This TCR derives from an adult in good health. This chain uses TRBV19 with TRBJ1-2; 10 bases map to TRBD1. As DNA, the CDR3 is TGTGCCAGTAACTCCGGGACAGGGGAGTCCTATGGCTACACCTTC. This gives the protein CASNSGTGESYGYTF.